This passage covers 31 T cell receptor beta chains from one sample sequenced in a study of T cells in localized non-small cell lung cancer. Profiling relied on immunoSEQ multiplex PCR, and the TCRdb table lists in-frame clones only, not all of them. In the table there are under 150,000 clones, 80% to 90% of which are singletons. The sample was peripheral blood, taken before any cancer treatment. These receptors came from a female donor of 60 years or more with stage I lung adenocarcinoma.

This chain connects TRBV28 to TRBJ1-5, with D uncertain. CDR3 length: 11 residues. V was trimmed by 3 bases and J by 12 bases, leaving 9 bases between them. CDR1 is MDHEN and CDR2 is SYDVKM in the germline V gene. CDR3 nucleotides: TGTGCCAGCAGTTTCTTCGCCGGCCAGCATTTT. It encodes CASSFFAGQHF.

This chain connects TRBV2 to TRBJ2-5; unclear D gene. The CDR3 length is 13 residues. CDR1 and CDR2 (germline): SNHLY, FYNNEI. Trimming left V 1 base short and J 3 bases short, with 6 bases between. CDR3 nucleotide sequence: TGTGCCAGCAGTGAAGGGGGTAAAGAGACCCAGTACTTC. This sequence encodes CASSEGGKETQYF.

This clone has only one observation. The genes are TRBV2 and TRBJ2-1, with 10 bases matching TRBD2. There are 15 residues in the CDR3. V trimming: 2 bases; J trimming: 9 bases; junction bases outside the gene matches: 7. Germline CDR1 and CDR2: SNHLY and FYNNEI. The CDR3 here is CASSESGTSDFEQFF. The CDR3, as DNA: TGTGCCAGCAGTGAATCGGGGACTAGCGATTTTGAGCAGTTCTTC.

Written as DNA, the CDR3 is TGTGCCAGCAGCTTAAGGGGGGCAGGGCCCGGCACAGATACGCAGTATTTT. Residues: CASSLRGAGPGTDTQYF. The chain recombines TRBV7-9 with TRBJ2-3; D might be TRBD1 or TRBD2, each matching 6 bases. Looked up from germline, CDR1 is SEHNR and CDR2 is FQNEAQ (reference sequence). This CDR3 has 17 residues. The V end was cut by 2 bases, the J end by 1 base, with 16 bases between.

The sample holds a few counts of this clone. This chain connects TRBV6-5 to TRBJ1-2, with 8 bases that match TRBD1. The germline CDR1 and CDR2 sequences are MNHEY and SVGAGI. This CDR3 comprises 13 residues. After removal of 7 bases from V and 8 bases from J, the junction contained 9 bases not matched to a gene. In nucleotides, the CDR3 is TGTGCCAGCAATCTCGGACAGGGTAGCGGCTACACCTTC. It translates to CASNLGQGSGYTF.

The genes are TRBV30 and TRBJ1-6, with D maybe TRBD1 (5 bases). From germline, CDR1 is GTSNPN and CDR2 SVGIG (reference sequence). The CDR3 sequence is 14 residues long. Trimming pared 2 bases from V and 7 bases from J, leaving 12 bases between. This CDR3 reads CAWSITGSNSPLHF. CDR3 in DNA: TGTGCCTGGAGTATTACAGGTAGCAATTCACCCCTCCACTTT.

This chain joins TRBV2 and TRBJ2-5; 8 bases match TRBD2. Germline loops: CDR1 SNHLY, CDR2 FYNNEI. This CDR3 comprises 14 residues. The V gene end was trimmed by 7 bases and the J gene end by 4 bases; junction bases not matched to a gene: 8. The CDR3 protein is CASKKDLAGETQYF. The DNA for the CDR3 is TGTGCCAGCAAGAAGGATCTAGCGGGAGAGACCCAGTACTTC. Full variable domain (remainder filled in from reference TRBV2 and TRBJ2-5): EPEVTQTPSHQVTQMGQEVILRCVPISNHLYFYWYRQILGQKVEFLVSFYNNEISEKSEIFDDQFSVERPDGSNFTLKIRSTKLEDSAMYFCASKKDLAGETQYFGPGTRLLVL.

The chain couples TRBV19 to TRBJ1-4, with unresolved D. The CDR3 totals 16 residues. With 5 bases removed from V and 0 bases from J, the gap between germline ends came to 13 bases. CDR1 and CDR2 from the germline V gene are LNHDA and SQIVND (reference sequence). The CDR3 protein is CASSSSDRATNEKLFF. The DNA of the CDR3 is TGTGCCAGTAGTTCGTCTGACCGTGCAACTAATGAAAAACTGTTTTTT.

This rearrangement joins TRBV28 to TRBJ2-2; possible D gene TRBD2, 6 bases. The germline V gene has CDR1 MDHEN and CDR2 SYDVKM. Trimming removed 3 bases at V and 6 bases at J, with 8 bases between. The CDR3 is 13 residues long. CDR3 bases: TGTGCCAGCAGTTTGGGGGGTCCCGGGGAGCTGTTTTTT. It translates to CASSLGGPGELFF.

The rearrangement joins TRBV5-4 to TRBJ1-2; D is unresolved. This CDR3 is built from 13 residues. The V gene's germline CDR1 is SGHNT and CDR2 YYREEE (reference sequence). V was pared by 6 bases and J by 0 bases, with 9 bases between. The CDR3, as DNA: TGTGCCAGCACGCCGGACGCTAACTATGGCTACACCTTC. Protein: CASTPDANYGYTF. Full variable domain (rest looked up from reference TRBV5-4 and TRBJ1-2): ETGVTQSPTHLIKTRGQQVTLRCSSQSGHNTVSWYQQALGQGPQFIFQYYREEENGRGNFPPRFSGLQFPNYSSELNVNALELDDSALYLCASTPDANYGYTFGSGTRLTVV.

This clone turned up a few times. The V and J genes are TRBV5-4 and TRBJ1-5; D is possibly TRBD1 (5 bases). V lost 7 bases, J lost 1 base, and 12 bases lay in between. Germline CDR1 reads SGHNT; CDR2 reads YYREEE (reference sequence). This CDR3 comprises 14 residues. Written as DNA, the CDR3 is TGTGCCAGCCGACAGCCCGTGAGCAATCAGCCCCAGCATTTT. Amino acid sequence: CASRQPVSNQPQHF.

This chain joins TRBV5-4 and TRBJ2-2; D is ambiguous. CDR3 length equals 13 residues. The V gene lost 2 bases and the J gene lost 2 bases, with 4 bases spanning the gap. Germline CDR1 is SGHNT and CDR2 is YYREEE (reference sequence). The CDR3 nucleotides read TGTGCCAGCAGCTTTTTTAACACCGGGGAGCTGTTTTTT. Its translation is CASSFFNTGELFF. Variable domain in full (rest from reference TRBV5-4 and TRBJ2-2): ETGVTQSPTHLIKTRGQQVTLRCSSQSGHNTVSWYQQALGQGPQFIFQYYREEENGRGNFPPRFSGLQFPNYSSELNVNALELDDSALYLCASSFFNTGELFFGEGSRLTVL.

This sequence joins TRBV6-4 and TRBJ2-1, with D perhaps matching TRBD1 (6 bases). The V gene's germline CDR1 is MRHNA and CDR2 SNTAGT. The CDR3 is 15 residues long. The V end was cut by 3 bases, the J end by 13 bases, with 22 bases between. This chain's CDR3 is CASSEGTGTSDQQFF. The DNA of the CDR3 is TGTGCCAGCAGTGAGGGAACCGGGACATCCGACCAACAGTTCTTC.

The gene calls are TRBV12-1 and TRBJ2-3. TRBV12-1 is classified as a pseudogene. CDR3 length: 13 residues. The CDR3 region is CASSGDGTDTQYF. DNA for the CDR3: TGTGCCAGCAGTGGGGATGGCACAGATACGCAGTATTTT.

This sequence joins TRBV18 and TRBJ2-1; D is possibly TRBD2 (6 bases). V shed 4 bases and J shed 7 bases, with 17 bases lying between them. CDR1 is KGHSH and CDR2 is LQKENI in the germline V gene. The CDR3 is made up of 15 amino acids. CDR3 amino acids: CASSRGEGGKNEQFF. The CDR3 coding sequence is TGTGCCAGCTCACGTGGGGAAGGCGGGAAGAATGAGCAGTTCTTC.

CDR3 bases: TGTGCCAGCTCACCTTCGGCAGGGAAGGATGGCTACACCTTC. This translates into CASSPSAGKDGYTF. The chain links TRBV18 to TRBJ1-2; possible D gene TRBD1, 5 bases. The V and J ends lost 3 bases and 6 bases respectively, with 14 bases between them. The CDR3 consists of 14 residues. CDR1 KGHSH and CDR2 LQKENI come from the germline V gene.

The rearrangement links TRBV27 to TRBJ2-5, with D maybe TRBD2 (5 bases). The CDR3 extends over 13 amino acids. Germline values: CDR1 MNHEY, CDR2 SMNVEV (reference sequence). Trimming shortened V by 9 bases and J by 0 bases, and 11 bases separated the two germline ends. DNA for the CDR3: TGTGCCAGTTCGCAGCGGTACCAAGAGACCCAGTACTTC. It is translated as CASSQRYQETQYF.

In its sample, this clone was seen once. This chain joins TRBV28 and TRBJ1-5, with 7 bases lining up with TRBD1. V was clipped by 10 bases and J by 6 bases; unmatched bases: 6. The length of the CDR3 is 12 residues. Looked up from germline, CDR1 is MDHEN and CDR2 is SYDVKM. The CDR3 spells CATHRGSQPQHF. The CDR3 DNA follows: TGTGCCACCCACAGGGGCAGTCAGCCCCAGCATTTT. Using reference TRBV28 and TRBJ1-5 for the parts outside the CDR3, the full variable domain is DVKVTQSSRYLVKRTGEKVFLECVQDMDHENMFWYRQDPGLGLRLIYFSYDVKMKEKGDIPEGYSVSREKKERFSLILESASTNQTSMYLCATHRGSQPQHFGDGTRLSIL.

V gene TRBV14 combines with J gene TRBJ2-1, with 10 bases lining up with TRBD1. CDR1 SGHDN and CDR2 FVKESK come from the germline V gene. J lost 7 bases, V lost 2 bases, and 11 bases had no gene match. The CDR3 runs to 17 residues. The CDR3 coding sequence is TGTGCCAGCAGCCAAAACGGGACAGGGGTCCGGAATAATGAGCAGTTCTTC. Its translation is CASSQNGTGVRNNEQFF.

V is TRBV11-3 and J is TRBJ2-3; D not resolved. The CDR3 extends over 13 amino acids. Germline CDR1 reads SGHNT; CDR2 reads YENEEA. Trimming removed 0 bases at V and 3 bases at J, with 4 bases between. For the CDR3, the DNA is TGTGCCAGCAGCTTAGATCTAACAGATACGCAGTATTTT. Translating gives CASSLDLTDTQYF.

The chain is built from TRBV30 and TRBJ2-3, with D unresolved. V lost 0 bases and J lost 3, with 13 bases in between. Germline V gene data show CDR1 as GTSNPN and CDR2 as SVGIG (reference sequence). The CDR3 has 15 amino acids. CDR3 loop: CAWSVASIKTDTQYF. The CDR3 nucleotides read TGTGCCTGGAGTGTAGCATCCATAAAAACAGATACGCAGTATTTT.

The V and J genes are TRBV5-1 and TRBJ2-3; D is unresolved. Trimming left V 3 bases short and J 0 bases short, with 8 bases between. CDR3 length: 14 residues. Germline loops: CDR1 SGHRS, CDR2 YFSETQ. CDR3 sequence reads: CASSSAESTDTQYF. As DNA, the CDR3 is TGCGCCAGCAGCTCAGCAGAGAGCACAGATACGCAGTATTTT.

This clone is classed as medium-sized. This sequence joins TRBV30 and TRBJ2-7; 7 bases fit TRBD2. Germline CDR1 reads GTSNPN; CDR2 reads SVGIG (reference sequence). The length of the CDR3 is 14 residues. V was pared by 0 bases and J by 6 bases, with 8 bases of the junction left unmatched. CDR3 sequence: CAWSVGVSGGEQYF. For the CDR3, the DNA is TGTGCCTGGAGTGTTGGTGTGTCGGGGGGCGAGCAGTACTTC. Looking up the rest from reference TRBV30 and TRBJ2-7 gives the full variable domain: SQTIHQWPATLVQPVGSPLSLECTVEGTSNPNLYWYRQAAGRGLQLLFYSVGIGQISSEVPQNLSASRPQDRQFILSSKKLLLSDSGFYLCAWSVGVSGGEQYFGPGTRLTVT.

The chain has TRBV2 and TRBJ1-2; TRBD1 agrees at 7 bases. The CDR3 contains 14 residues. With V trimmed by 9 bases and J by 2 bases, 9 bases remained unmatched. Germline loops: CDR1 SNHLY, CDR2 FYNNEI. The DNA for the CDR3 is TGTGCCAGGAACGTGGGCAGGGGGAACTATGGCTACACCTTC. Translated, it gives CARNVGRGNYGYTF.

This sequence joins TRBV6-6 and TRBJ2-7; D unclear. Germline V gives CDR1 MNHNY, CDR2 SVGAGI (reference sequence). The V and J ends lost 7 bases and 1 base respectively, with 14 bases between them. The CDR3 runs 14 residues. The CDR3 protein is CASNRAERSYEQYF. CDR3 DNA: TGTGCCAGCAATCGCGCAGAGAGATCCTACGAGCAGTACTTC.

V gene TRBV4-2 combines with J gene TRBJ2-2; the D gene is possibly TRBD1 (6 bases). Trimming removed 3 bases from V and 4 bases from J, with 12 bases in between. This CDR3 is built from 15 residues. CDR1 and CDR2 (germline): LGHNA, YNFKEQ. The chain's CDR3 is CASSQEQGFTGELFF. CDR3 DNA sequence: TGTGCCAGCAGCCAGGAACAGGGCTTCACCGGGGAGCTGTTTTTT.

The chain couples TRBV2 to TRBJ1-1, with D uncertain. V was trimmed by 1 base and J by 7 bases, leaving 16 bases between them. This CDR3 region has 15 residues. The germline V gene has CDR1 SNHLY and CDR2 FYNNEI. The CDR3 nucleotides are TGTGCCAGCAGTGAAGAGGGAATCCGACACCTTGAAGCTTTCTTT. It translates to CASSEEGIRHLEAFF. The whole variable domain, remainder taken from reference TRBV2 and TRBJ1-1, is EPEVTQTPSHQVTQMGQEVILRCVPISNHLYFYWYRQILGQKVEFLVSFYNNEISEKSEIFDDQFSVERPDGSNFTLKIRSTKLEDSAMYFCASSEEGIRHLEAFFGQGTRLTVV.

J is TRBJ2-1 and V is TRBV5-1, with 12 bases identical to TRBD2. Germline CDR1 and CDR2: SGHRS and YFSETQ. V dropped 1 base and J dropped 7; count of bases not matched to a gene: 12. The CDR3 runs to 18 residues. The CDR3 spells CASSLSSTSGSARNEQFF. The CDR3 region has the DNA TGCGCCAGCAGCTTGTCGTCGACTAGCGGGAGCGCCAGGAATGAGCAGTTCTTC.

The chain links TRBV18 to TRBJ2-5; TRBD1 matches 9 bases. Germline V CDR1 and CDR2: KGHSH, LQKENI. The CDR3 is 14 amino acids. J gave up 4 bases and V 2 bases, and 2 bases lay outside the gene matches. CDR3 coding DNA: TGTGCCAGCTCACCAGACAGGGGGATAGAGACCCAGTACTTC. This codes for CASSPDRGIETQYF. The variable domain in full, with the rest retrieved from reference TRBV18 and TRBJ2-5, is NAGVMQNPRHLVRRRGQEARLRCSPMKGHSHVYWYRQLPEEGLKFMVYLQKENIIDESGMPKERFSAEFPKEGPSILRIQQVVRGDSAAYFCASSPDRGIETQYFGPGTRLLVL.

V and J are TRBV5-6 and TRBJ2-7; 7 bases fit TRBD2. The CDR3 has 16 amino acids. Germline V lookup: CDR1 SGHDT, CDR2 YYEEEE. Trimming cost V 4 bases and J 0 bases; bases outside gene matches: 10. The CDR3 is CASSQGGRGVSYEQYF. As DNA, the CDR3 is TGTGCCAGCAGCCAAGGTGGGAGGGGCGTCTCCTACGAGCAGTACTTC. Full variable domain (missing parts from reference TRBV5-6 and TRBJ2-7): DAGVTQSPTHLIKTRGQQVTLRCSPKSGHDTVSWYQQALGQGPQFIFQYYEEEERQRGNFPDRFSGHQFPNYSSELNVNALLLGDSALYLCASSQGGRGVSYEQYFGPGTRLTVT.

This chain links TRBV7-3 with TRBJ2-4; D gene uncertain. Per germline, CDR1 SGHTA and CDR2 FQGTGA. V shed 5 bases and J shed 3 bases, with 23 bases lying between them. CDR3 length: 18 amino acids. The CDR3 nucleotides are TGTGCCAGCAGCCCCCGAGGTGAGACCAAAGCTGTCAAAAACATTCAGTACTTC. It specifies CASSPRGETKAVKNIQYF.